Reported below is one T cell receptor (beta chain). What it binds is unknown. In each case, RNA was isolated and then reverse transcribed into cDNA as the sequencing template. Clones were read by immunoSEQ multiplex PCR, and TCRdb kept only the in-frame ones, dropping some. Of around 170,000 clones in the sample, approximately 50% were seen once. The data are from a study of CD8+ T cells in alopecia areata. Study details: It was oral tofacitinib, at 5 to 10 mg twice daily, that treated patients received.

Points from the study as a whole: Numerous expanded lesional clones remained in scalp and blood during tofacitinib.

The treatment is: oral pan-JAK inhibitor, 5-10 mg twice daily. Alopecia areata patients provided lesional scalp punch biopsies and peripheral blood, both collected for the study. The sequences come from CD8+ T cells sorted from blood, collected around week 54, from a patient treated with tofacitinib. The sequence derives from a human donor with alopecia areata.

The CDR3 coding sequence is TGTGCCAGCAGCCAATTGGCCGAGTCCTACGAGCAGTACTTC. It specifies CASSQLAESYEQYF. The gene calls are TRBV7-9 and TRBJ2-7; no definite D call. CDR3 length: 14 residues. Germline CDR1 is SEHNR and CDR2 is FQNEAQ (reference sequence). Trimming cost V 5 bases and J 1 base, with 12 bases left between them.